This TCR beta chain was recorded in a study of CD8 T cells in ankylosing spondylitis. Only a few counts were recorded for this clonotype. Its antigen is not identified. Generation of TCR beta libraries employed quantitative 5'-RACE incorporating molecular barcodes. TCRdb reanalysed the 5' RACE reads using MiXCR and keeps one entry per CDR3 protein. The repertoire holds a few hundred thousand distinct CDR3 sequences, with 18% as singletons. The study's findings and limits: Characteristic of ankylosing spondylitis blood, it appeared, was a TCR beta motif comprising several highly homologous variants. Disease-linked clones reportedly showed significant enrichment in matched ankylosing spondylitis synovial fluid. A number of the motif variants had already been described in reactive arthritis synovial fluid and blood.

This CDR3 contains 15 residues. With 5 bases clipped from V and 5 bases from J, the junction kept 8 bases outside the gene matches. The receptor comes from a male donor with ankylosing spondylitis or in good health (not recorded which). The chain carries TRBV12-3 or TRBV12-4 and TRBJ2-3; 9 bases align to TRBD1. The sample taken for sequencing was blood, either unsorted or a sorted T cell fraction (not recorded which). In DNA, the CDR3 is TGTGCCAGCAGTCCAGTCCCGGGACAGGGAGATACGCAGTATTTT. It encodes CASSPVPGQGDTQYF.